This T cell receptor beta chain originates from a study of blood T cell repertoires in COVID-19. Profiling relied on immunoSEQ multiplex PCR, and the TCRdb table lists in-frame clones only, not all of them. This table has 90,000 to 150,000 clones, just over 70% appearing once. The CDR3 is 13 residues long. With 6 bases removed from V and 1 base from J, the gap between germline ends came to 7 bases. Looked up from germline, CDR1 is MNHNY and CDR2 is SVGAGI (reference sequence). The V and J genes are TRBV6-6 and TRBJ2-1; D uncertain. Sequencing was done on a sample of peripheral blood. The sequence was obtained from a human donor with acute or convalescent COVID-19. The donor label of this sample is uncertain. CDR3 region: CASSLVSYNEQFF. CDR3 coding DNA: TGTGCCAGCAGCCTAGTTTCCTACAATGAGCAGTTCTTC.